This section outlines one T cell receptor (beta chain) sequence together with its context. This clonotype has only one observation. The specificity of this receptor is unknown. No base quality information exists; no much larger clone differs at one position. This record comes from a study of blood T cells in healthy people across ages (dated by TCRdb to the mid-2010s). A note on the overall study: Template switching captured roughly one uniquely barcoded TCR beta cDNA molecule per two T cells in model experiments. To track age-related changes in TCR beta repertoire diversity, the study relied on deep sequencing normalized with unique cDNA molecular identifiers. The donors were divided into four age groups: young (average approximately 16 years), middle-aged (about 39), aged (approximately 62) and long-lived (roughly 88). To avoid experimental bias, donors of different ages were distributed randomly across sequencing lanes. For two donors (one aged 18 to 29 and one aged 80 or older), the study analyzed two additional independent replicas of 1 million unique cDNA reads from the same blood draw.

The donors were roughly 39 Caucasian individuals from Russia, aged roughly 6 to 100 years, who were systemically healthy. Each donor gave ten milliliters of peripheral blood, drawn into EDTA-treated Vacutainer tubes. Ficoll-Paque density-gradient centrifugation was used to isolate PBMCs, with at least 7 million per sample. Total RNA, at least 6 micrograms per sample, was extracted from PBMCs with Trizol reagent. The percentages of naive CD45RAhigh/CD27high T cells were determined by flow cytometry on a PBMC aliquot from every donor. Libraries were built with 5' RACE. The reads were generated on an Illumina HiSeq 2500. A second PCR of about 7 to 12 cycles was run with a J-beta primer mix and a sample-barcoded 5' primer. A unique molecular identifier was introduced onto each TCR beta cDNA molecule by a template-switch 5' adaptor carrying 12 random nucleotides. Each sample yielded at least 2.5 million CDR3-containing paired-end reads. All of the RNA was converted into first-strand cDNA using the Mint cDNA synthesis kit, with a TRBC-specific oligonucleotide serving as the primer. Following uracil-DNA glycosylase treatment, all cDNA underwent a first 18-cycle PCR with the universal primers M1SS and BC2_uni_R. The authors' analysis ran thus. For normalization, 1 million high-quality reads were randomly selected from each sample, with every read carrying a distinct molecular identifier. Reads sharing molecular identifiers were discarded rather than binned into consensus sequences. MiTCR, run with a Q25 quality threshold and the strictest error-elimination algorithm, handled CDR3 identification, clonotype clustering and error correction. A nonparametric unseen species model with Euler transformation was used to estimate lower-bound total TCR beta diversity. TCRdb cleaned the public reads at Q25 with fastp, built clones with MiXCR and kept in-frame beta chains. For every CDR3 protein sequence, its rows merge into one entry that carries the most common genes and DNA. The V and J calls and clone size come from TCRdb's table, not from the authors' own analysis. Across this sample there are about a million distinct CDR3 sequences, with about 48% seen only once. Together, the top ten hold 13% of the sample.

V is clipped by 1 base and J by 6 bases, and the sequence between their germline boundaries is 15 bases long. Its CDR3 holds 16 amino acids, cysteine through phenylalanine. The retained sequence is limited to the CDR3, 48 bases, with the frame set at the first base. For CDR1 and CDR2, the germline V gene lists SGHAT and FQNNGV. Study-level results and caveats: Estimates of total diversity based on one million sequenced T cells were regarded as lower bounds and as underestimates. As age increased, observed TCR beta diversity per million T cells dropped in a roughly linear way, and a significant reduction was already evident by age about 40. A strong correlation was found between observed TCR beta diversity and the percentage of naive T cells measured by flow cytometry. Because profiling used bulk unsorted PBMCs, naive and antigen-experienced compartments could not be compared conclusively. Compared with the aged group, the long-lived group had more naive CD4+ T cells, fewer expanded clones and increased TCR diversity, a pattern suggesting age selection. Donor CMV infection status was unknown, potentially confounding age-related changes in expanded clonotypes.

The specimen was blood. The chain is assembled from TRBV11-2 and TRBJ2-2; the D call is tentative, TRBD1 or TRBD2, as each matches 5 bases. This clonotype was sampled from a young man in good health. The sequenced DNA: TGTGCCAGCAGCTTAGCGCTAGTGGGGGTCTCCGGGGAGCTGTTTTTT. This is translated as CASSLALVGVSGELFF.